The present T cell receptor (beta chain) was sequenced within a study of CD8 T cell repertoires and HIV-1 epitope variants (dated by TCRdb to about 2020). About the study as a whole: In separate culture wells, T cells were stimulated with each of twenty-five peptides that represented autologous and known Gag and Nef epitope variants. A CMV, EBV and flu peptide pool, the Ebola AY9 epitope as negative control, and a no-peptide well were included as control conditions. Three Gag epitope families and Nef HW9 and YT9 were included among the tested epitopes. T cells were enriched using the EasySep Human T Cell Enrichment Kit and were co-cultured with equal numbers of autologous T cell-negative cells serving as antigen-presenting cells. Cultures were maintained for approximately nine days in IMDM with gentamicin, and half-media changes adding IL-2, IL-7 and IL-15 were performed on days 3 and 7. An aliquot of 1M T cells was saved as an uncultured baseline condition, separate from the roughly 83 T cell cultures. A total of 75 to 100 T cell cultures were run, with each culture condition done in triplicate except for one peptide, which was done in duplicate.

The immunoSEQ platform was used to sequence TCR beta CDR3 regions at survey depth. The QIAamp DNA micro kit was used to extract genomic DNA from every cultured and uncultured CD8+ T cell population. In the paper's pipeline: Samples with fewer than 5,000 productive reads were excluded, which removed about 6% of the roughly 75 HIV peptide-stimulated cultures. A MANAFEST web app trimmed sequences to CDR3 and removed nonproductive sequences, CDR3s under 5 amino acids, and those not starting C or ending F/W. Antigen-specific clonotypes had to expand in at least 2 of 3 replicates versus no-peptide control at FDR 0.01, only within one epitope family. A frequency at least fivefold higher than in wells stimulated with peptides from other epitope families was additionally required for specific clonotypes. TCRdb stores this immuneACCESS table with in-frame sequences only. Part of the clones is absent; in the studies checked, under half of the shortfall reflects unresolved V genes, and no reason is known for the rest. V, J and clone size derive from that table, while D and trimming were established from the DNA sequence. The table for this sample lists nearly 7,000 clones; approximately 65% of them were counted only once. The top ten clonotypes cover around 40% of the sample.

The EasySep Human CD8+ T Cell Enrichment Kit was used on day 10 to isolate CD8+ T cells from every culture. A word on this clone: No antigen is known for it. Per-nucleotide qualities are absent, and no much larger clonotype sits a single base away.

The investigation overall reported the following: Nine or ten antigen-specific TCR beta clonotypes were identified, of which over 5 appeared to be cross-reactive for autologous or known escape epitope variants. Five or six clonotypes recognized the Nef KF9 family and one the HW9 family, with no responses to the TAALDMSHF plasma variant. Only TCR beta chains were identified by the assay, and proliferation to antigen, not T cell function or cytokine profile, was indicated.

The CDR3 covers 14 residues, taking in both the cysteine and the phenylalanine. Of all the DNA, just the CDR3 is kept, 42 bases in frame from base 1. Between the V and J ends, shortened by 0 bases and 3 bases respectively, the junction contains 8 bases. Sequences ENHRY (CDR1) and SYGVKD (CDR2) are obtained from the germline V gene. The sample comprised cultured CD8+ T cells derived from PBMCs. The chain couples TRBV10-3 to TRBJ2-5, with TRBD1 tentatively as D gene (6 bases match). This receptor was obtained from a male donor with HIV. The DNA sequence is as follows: TGTGCCATCAGTGAGTCGGACAGAGAAGAGACCCAGTACTTC. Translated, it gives CAISESDREETQYF.